This is a list of T cell receptor beta chains from one sample in a study of blood T cell repertoires in COVID-19. Measured with immunoSEQ multiplex PCR; TCRdb has only the in-frame clones, and not every one. The sample has a few hundred thousand clones, approximately 84% seen once; the top ten hold about 10%. Sequenced input: PBMCs or T cells enriched from blood (not recorded which). The receptor set was obtained from a woman between 18 and 29 years old who had recovered from COVID-19. Each CDR3 is given with its conserved first and last residue. Fields, in order: clone size, D gene, V gene, J gene, CDR3 DNA, CDR3 protein. D genes are given only for firm matches. Clone sizes are given selectively: once, few, many, or a class where the clone is expanded.

>-|TRBD1|TRBV19|TRBJ2-6
TGTGCCAGTAAAAGACCGGGACAGGGATCCGGGGCCAACGTCCTGACTTTC
CASKRPGQGSGANVLTF
>-|-|TRBV5-1|TRBJ2-7
TGCGCCAGCAGAGGGGGGGCTAGCGGTAATTACGAGCAGTACTTC
CASRGGASGNYEQYF
>-|TRBD1|TRBV5-1|TRBJ2-1
TGCGCCAGCAGCTTGCGGGACAGTGACAGCTCCTACAATGAGCAGTTCTTC
CASSLRDSDSSYNEQFF
>-|TRBD1|TRBV24-1|TRBJ2-7
TGTGCCACCACTGATGACAGGGACCTCTACGAGCAGTACTTC
CATTDDRDLYEQYF
>few|-|TRBV4-1|TRBJ1-2
TGCGCCAGCAGCCAAGCCCTAAGGGGCCCTAGGTCGAACTATGGCTACACCTTC
CASSQALRGPRSNYGYTF
>-|TRBD1|TRBV4-1|TRBJ1-2
TGCGCCAGCAGCCAAGAAAACAGGGGCGGATATGGCTACACCTTC
CASSQENRGGYGYTF
>-|TRBD2|TRBV11-2|TRBJ2-3
TGTGCCAGCAGCTTAGAGGCGGGAGGCCCAGATACGCAGTATTTT
CASSLEAGGPDTQYF
>-|-|TRBV10-3|TRBJ2-1
TGTGCCATCAGTGAGACTACTGGGGAGCAGTTCTTC
CAISETTGEQFF
>-|-|TRBV7-8|TRBJ1-1
TGTGCCAGCAGCCCCCGACCGAAACAGGCGACTGAAGCTTTCTTT
CASSPRPKQATEAFF
>once|TRBD1|TRBV28|TRBJ2-7
TGTGCCAGTACTACAGGGGGTTCACAAGACTACGAGCAGTACTTC
CASTTGGSQDYEQYF
>once|TRBD1|TRBV10-3|TRBJ1-2
TGTGCCATCGGAAGACAGGGGGCGGACTATGGCTACACCTTC
CAIGRQGADYGYTF
>-|-|TRBV11-2|TRBJ2-7
TGTGCCAGCAGCTCATCTTTCGAGGCCTACGAGCAGTACTTC
CASSSSFEAYEQYF
>-|TRBD2|TRBV5-1|TRBJ2-1
TGCGCCAGCAGCTTGGAGGCTAGCGGGCACAATGAGCAGTTCTTC
CASSLEASGHNEQFF
>-|-|TRBV29-1|TRBJ2-1
TGCAGCGTTGTAGGGGGGAGGGCCGTAGATGAGCAGTTCTTC
CSVVGGRAVDEQFF
>-|TRBD2|TRBV10-3|TRBJ2-3
TGTGCCATCAGTGAGTCGCCCACCTCGACTAGCGGGGGATACACAGATACGCAGTATTTT
CAISESPTSTSGGYTDTQYF
>-|-|TRBV7-9|TRBJ1-5
TGTGCCAGCAGGACGGAGCAGGGGTCTCAGCCCCAGCATTTT
CASRTEQGSQPQHF
>-|-|TRBV4-1|TRBJ1-2
TGCGCCAGCAGCCAAGATTTGGGGAGTTTATATGGCTACACCTTC
CASSQDLGSLYGYTF
>-|-|TRBV7-8|TRBJ1-3
TGTGCCAGCAGCTTAGACAGGGTTCCTGGAAACACCATATATTTT
CASSLDRVPGNTIYF
>once|TRBD2|TRBV5-1|TRBJ2-2
TGCGCCAGCAATGCGGGAGGGCCCAATACCGGGGAGCTGTTTTTT
CASNAGGPNTGELFF
>-|TRBD1|TRBV4-1|TRBJ1-1
TGCGCCAGCAGCCCCCTACCCGGACAGGGCGGCACTGAAGCTTTCTTT
CASSPLPGQGGTEAFF
>-|-|TRBV9|TRBJ1-5
TGTGCCAGCAGCGTAGACCCGGGGATAAATCAGCCCCAGCATTTT
CASSVDPGINQPQHF
>once|-|TRBV7-9|TRBJ1-1
TGTGCCAGCAGCTTCCCTGACACCGAGATGAACACTGAAGCTTTCTTT
CASSFPDTEMNTEAFF
>-|TRBD1|TRBV19|TRBJ1-4
TGTGCCAGTAATACACAGGGGAGAGAAAAACTGTTTTTT
CASNTQGREKLFF
>-|-|TRBV3-1/TRBV3-2|TRBJ1-1
TGTGCCAGCAGCCAAACCATCGACGGGTTGGCTTTCTTT
CASSQTIDGLAFF
>-|-|TRBV4-1|TRBJ2-3
TGCGCCAGCAGCCAGATACAGGGCACCGATACGCAGTATTTT
CASSQIQGTDTQYF
>-|-|TRBV19|TRBJ1-4
TGTGCCAGTAGTCCCACGCACGGGGCTAATGAAAAACTGTTTTTT
CASSPTHGANEKLFF
>-|-|TRBV5-4|TRBJ2-1
TGTGCCAGCAGCTTGACTTCCGGCTCCTACAATGAGCAGTTCTTC
CASSLTSGSYNEQFF
>-|TRBD1|TRBV28|TRBJ1-2
TGTGCCAGCACCAAATCGACCGTGACAGGGGGCGCTGGCTACACCTTC
CASTKSTVTGGAGYTF
>once|TRBD1|TRBV5-1|TRBJ1-2
TGCGCCAGCAGCGGACCAATGGCCGGACAGGGTATAGGAGGCTACACCTTC
CASSGPMAGQGIGGYTF
>-|-|TRBV29-1|TRBJ1-1
TGCAGCGTCCTAGCCTTAAGATCGAACACTGAAGCTTTCTTT
CSVLALRSNTEAFF
>few|TRBD1|TRBV5-5|TRBJ2-7
TGTGCCAGCAGCCTCCGGGACAGGGGACGGGCTGGTTCACTCTACGAGCAGTACTTC
CASSLRDRGRAGSLYEQYF
>once|-|TRBV3-1/TRBV3-2|TRBJ1-3
TGTGCCAGCAGCCTCAGCTCTGGAAACACCATATATTTT
CASSLSSGNTIYF
>-|TRBD1|TRBV5-6|TRBJ1-5
TGTGCCAGCACCCTTGGGGGGACAGGGCCTAGCAATCAGCCCCAGCATTTT
CASTLGGTGPSNQPQHF
>-|-|TRBV27|TRBJ1-1
TGTGCCAGCAGTCCATCCGACAGGATACCCAAAGCTTTCTTT
CASSPSDRIPKAFF
>-|TRBD2|TRBV5-1|TRBJ2-1
TGCGCCAGCAGCGGACAGACTAGCGGGGGGCCCAATGAGCAGTTCTTC
CASSGQTSGGPNEQFF
>-|-|TRBV7-9|TRBJ1-1
TGTGCCAGCAGCTTTTTTTCCGGGATCCAGATCATGAACACTGAAGCTTTCTTT
CASSFFSGIQIMNTEAFF
>-|TRBD1|TRBV2|TRBJ2-5
TGTGCCAGCAGACGGCGACCCATGCGGGGACAGGGCCAAGAGACCCAGTACTTC
CASRRRPMRGQGQETQYF
>-|-|TRBV28|TRBJ1-5
TGTGCCAGCAGTTCCGAGACAGGAAGGCATCAGCCCCAGCATTTT
CASSSETGRHQPQHF
>-|-|TRBV6-1|TRBJ1-5
TGTGCCAGCAGTGAAGCGCTAACAGGGACGAATCAGCCCCAGCATTTT
CASSEALTGTNQPQHF
>-|TRBD1|TRBV6-1|TRBJ2-7
TGTGCCAGCAGTGAATGGACAGGGTTCTCCTACGAGCAGTACTTC
CASSEWTGFSYEQYF
>-|TRBD2|TRBV10-1|TRBJ2-3
TGCGCCAGCAGTGAGGGGCTAGCGGGACCCGCAGATACGCAGTATTTT
CASSEGLAGPADTQYF
>-|-|TRBV4-1|TRBJ1-2
TGCGCCAGCAGCCAAGAAGTTGGCGGGGAAAGCTACACCTTC
CASSQEVGGESYTF
>-|TRBD1|TRBV28|TRBJ2-5
TGTGCCAGCAGTTCCGGACAGGGCAGAGAGACCCAGTACTTC
CASSSGQGRETQYF
>-|TRBD1|TRBV30|TRBJ1-5
TGTGCCTGGAGTGAAGGGGGCTGGGAGCCCCAGCATTTT
CAWSEGGWEPQHF
>few|TRBD1|TRBV5-1|TRBJ1-1
TGCGCCAGCAGCTTGGGGACAGGTTTGAACACTGAAGCTTTCTTT
CASSLGTGLNTEAFF
>-|-|TRBV7-8|TRBJ2-5
TGTGCCAGCAGCTTAGTCTTACTAGCTGCGACAGAAGAGACCCAGTACTTC
CASSLVLLAATEETQYF
>-|-|TRBV4-1|TRBJ2-1
TGCGCCAGCGCCAGGAACTCCTACAATGAGCAGTTCTTC
CASARNSYNEQFF
>-|TRBD2|TRBV2|TRBJ2-1
TGTGCCAGCAGTGCCGGGACTAGAGCCTACAATGAGCAGTTCTTC
CASSAGTRAYNEQFF
>-|-|TRBV19|TRBJ2-7
TGTGCCAGTAGTCCAGGGGCAGGCGACGAGCAGTACTTC
CASSPGAGDEQYF
>-|TRBD1|TRBV2|TRBJ1-6
TGTGCCAGCAGCCGGGACAGCTATAATTCACCCCTCCACTTT
CASSRDSYNSPLHF
>-|TRBD1|TRBV19|TRBJ1-2
TGTGCCACCCAGGGGGAGGTTAACTATGGCTACACCTTC
CATQGEVNYGYTF
>-|-|TRBV14|TRBJ2-5
TGTGCCAGCAGCCCCGGACGGAGGTACCAAGAGACCCAGTACTTC
CASSPGRRYQETQYF
>-|TRBD1|TRBV4-1|TRBJ1-2
TGCGCCAGCAGCCAAGAGCAGACAGGGGGCTTGGGAGGCTACACCTTC
CASSQEQTGGLGGYTF